A single sample gave rise to the 8 T cell receptor beta chains below, sequenced in a study of cytomegalovirus exposure and HLA in healthy donors. Assay used: immunoSEQ multiplex PCR; TCRdb lists only in-frame clones, some missing. The sample gives 150,000 to 200,000 clones, 80% to 90% of which show up once; approximately 2% is in the top ten. The sequenced sample consisted of PBMCs. Every receptor here comes from a woman under 30 in good health and CMV-seronegative.

The chain combines TRBV9 with TRBJ1-1, with TRBD1 as a possible D gene (6 bases). The CDR3 runs to 15 residues. Germline values: CDR1 SGDLS, CDR2 YYNGEE. Deletions cut 4 bases from V and 5 bases from J, with 18 bases between. The CDR3 loop is CASSPPQGRGTEAFF. The CDR3 DNA follows: TGTGCCAGCAGCCCTCCACAGGGAAGGGGTACTGAAGCTTTCTTT.

This chain joins TRBV4-2 and TRBJ1-5; possible D gene TRBD1, 5 bases. The CDR3 is 16 amino acids. V lost 0 bases and J 3 bases, leaving 12 bases between the germline ends. Germline V gives CDR1 LGHNA, CDR2 YNFKEQ. The CDR3: CASSQDAGVLNQPQHF. The CDR3 DNA reads TGTGCCAGCAGCCAAGATGCGGGGGTGCTCAATCAGCCCCAGCATTTT.

The chain's CDR3 is CASSLARGPAYEQYF. CDR3 in DNA: TGTGCCAGCAGCTTAGCCAGGGGACCAGCCTACGAGCAGTACTTC. The chain has TRBV7-9 and TRBJ2-7; the D gene is possibly TRBD1 (6 bases). Trimming removed 0 bases at V and 2 bases at J, with 11 bases between. The CDR3 consists of 15 residues. CDR1 is SEHNR, CDR2 FQNEAQ, per germline (reference sequence).

This chain uses TRBV6-6 with TRBJ1-1; no firm D call. Germline CDR1 MNHNY, CDR2 SVGAGI (reference sequence). Deletions cut 8 bases from V and 1 base from J, with 20 bases between. This CDR3 is built from 16 residues. Here the CDR3 DNA reads TGTGCCAGCCCCCCGGACTGGAAGGACCCGAACACTGAAGCTTTCTTT. Its translation: CASPPDWKDPNTEAFF.

V and J are TRBV7-9 and TRBJ1-2; D is ambiguous. The length of the CDR3 is 15 residues. V lost 3 bases and J lost 10, with 21 bases in between. Looked up from germline, CDR1 is SEHNR and CDR2 is FQNEAQ (reference sequence). Here the CDR3 DNA reads TGTGCCAGCAGCTTGTTACATTCCTCCGCGGGTGTCTACACCTTC. This translates into CASSLLHSSAGVYTF.

The chain has TRBV4-3 and TRBJ1-1, with 7 bases fitting TRBD1. Germline trimming cut 0 bases from V and 3 bases from J; bases unmatched to any gene: 4. Germline CDR1 LGHNA, CDR2 YSLEER. The CDR3 has 15 residues. The DNA of the CDR3 is TGCGCCAGCAGCCAAGACCCCGGGACAGACACTGAAGCTTTCTTT. Amino acids: CASSQDPGTDTEAFF.

This clone appeared a single time. The chain employs TRBV10-1 and TRBJ2-3; D is possibly TRBD2 (6 bases). V shed 5 bases and J shed 2 bases, with 8 bases lying between them. CDR1 WNHNN and CDR2 SYGVQD come from the germline V gene (reference sequence). This CDR3 has 13 amino acids. CDR3 sequence: CASSRDSTDTQYF. CDR3 nucleotides: TGCGCCAGCAGTAGGGACTCCACAGATACGCAGTATTTT.

The V call is TRBV11-3, the J call TRBJ2-1; D gene uncertain. Trimming removed 5 bases at V and 3 bases at J, with 14 bases between. Germline assignment: CDR1 SGHNT and CDR2 YENEEA. The CDR3 loop spans 15 amino acids. CDR3: CASSPISGDYNEQFF. DNA for the CDR3: TGTGCCAGCAGCCCCATCTCTGGAGACTACAATGAGCAGTTCTTC. The full variable domain, in which reference TRBV11-3 and TRBJ2-1 provide the parts outside the CDR3, is EAGVVQSPRYKIIEKKQPVAFWCNPISGHNTLYWYLQNLGQGPELLIRYENEEAVDDSQLPKDRFSAERLKGVDSTLKIQPAELGDSAVYLCASSPISGDYNEQFFGPGTRLTVL.